This is a list of T cell receptor beta chains from one sample in a study of blood T cell repertoires in COVID-19. The data were produced by immunoSEQ multiplex PCR, yet TCRdb's version contains in-frame clones alone and is incomplete. The sample has tens of thousands of clones; 90% to 95% are singletons. Material: peripheral blood. The receptors stem from a human donor in a cohort sampled during active COVID-19. The conserved cysteine and the conserved F or W are not part of the CDR3 here. Each record gives: J gene, CDR3 length, clone size, V gene, CDR3 protein. Expanded clones are given a class, and other clones once, few, many or no size at all.

J gene: TRBJ1-1; CDR3 length: 15; clone size: .; V gene: TRBV10-3; CDR3 protein: AISEPPMGLMNTEAF
J gene: TRBJ2-5; CDR3 length: 16; clone size: once; V gene: TRBV24-1; CDR3 protein: ATSDPPRASGSSGTQY
J gene: TRBJ2-3; CDR3 length: 9; clone size: .; V gene: TRBV19; CDR3 protein: ASSRADTQY
J gene: TRBJ2-3; CDR3 length: 13; clone size: .; V gene: TRBV5-6; CDR3 protein: ASSFDRGLGDTQY
J gene: TRBJ2-2; CDR3 length: 14; clone size: .; V gene: TRBV4-1; CDR3 protein: ASTTFSGSVTGELF
J gene: TRBJ2-1; CDR3 length: 14; clone size: .; V gene: TRBV6-1; CDR3 protein: ASSGPGLASYNEQF
J gene: TRBJ1-5; CDR3 length: 10; clone size: .; V gene: TRBV6-5; CDR3 protein: ASSSGVQPQH
J gene: TRBJ2-1; CDR3 length: 12; clone size: .; V gene: TRBV7-2; CDR3 protein: ASSRTGPFNEQF
J gene: TRBJ1-4; CDR3 length: 11; clone size: .; V gene: TRBV4-3; CDR3 protein: ASSQQTRDILF
J gene: TRBJ2-2; CDR3 length: 16; clone size: .; V gene: TRBV27; CDR3 protein: ASSRDRRGPPNTGELF
J gene: TRBJ2-3; CDR3 length: 9; clone size: .; V gene: TRBV20-1; CDR3 protein: TGTYTDTQY
J gene: TRBJ1-1; CDR3 length: 13; clone size: .; V gene: TRBV9; CDR3 protein: ASSVAGQGETEAF
J gene: TRBJ2-1; CDR3 length: 10; clone size: .; V gene: TRBV11-3; CDR3 protein: ASSSGDNEQF
J gene: TRBJ2-5; CDR3 length: 18; clone size: .; V gene: TRBV3-1/TRBV3-2; CDR3 protein: ASSQEGPGLSDWGFETQY
J gene: TRBJ1-1; CDR3 length: 10; clone size: few; V gene: TRBV7-2; CDR3 protein: ASSFPGSEAF
J gene: TRBJ2-3; CDR3 length: 14; clone size: .; V gene: TRBV11-3; CDR3 protein: ASSPPPGRGTDTQY
J gene: TRBJ1-1; CDR3 length: 13; clone size: .; V gene: TRBV29-1; CDR3 protein: SVEVQGAGYTEAF
J gene: TRBJ2-5; CDR3 length: 13; clone size: .; V gene: TRBV27; CDR3 protein: ANLSPRGGEETQY
J gene: TRBJ2-7; CDR3 length: 11; clone size: .; V gene: TRBV12-3/TRBV12-4; CDR3 protein: ASSFGSSYEQY
J gene: TRBJ2-2; CDR3 length: 15; clone size: .; V gene: TRBV5-6; CDR3 protein: ASSFPRQGGSTGELF
J gene: TRBJ1-2; CDR3 length: 11; clone size: .; V gene: TRBV30; CDR3 protein: AWSEQGSYGYT
J gene: TRBJ1-1; CDR3 length: 16; clone size: .; V gene: TRBV6-1; CDR3 protein: ASSEDWDIFRTNPEAF
J gene: TRBJ1-1; CDR3 length: 12; clone size: .; V gene: TRBV28; CDR3 protein: ASSPPDRNTEAF
J gene: TRBJ2-1; CDR3 length: 15; clone size: .; V gene: TRBV2; CDR3 protein: ASSGGVAGVLYNEQF
J gene: TRBJ1-5; CDR3 length: 12; clone size: .; V gene: TRBV24-1; CDR3 protein: ATSGAVAGQPQH
J gene: TRBJ2-2; CDR3 length: 14; clone size: .; V gene: TRBV7-2; CDR3 protein: ASSLTGTANTGELF
J gene: TRBJ2-1; CDR3 length: 13; clone size: .; V gene: TRBV5-1; CDR3 protein: ASSSGQSSYNEQF
J gene: TRBJ2-1; CDR3 length: 14; clone size: .; V gene: TRBV4-2; CDR3 protein: ASSQGSSGSSIEQF
J gene: TRBJ2-1; CDR3 length: 16; clone size: .; V gene: TRBV4-2; CDR3 protein: ASSQGLYGEGGADEQF
J gene: TRBJ2-1; CDR3 length: 13; clone size: .; V gene: TRBV28; CDR3 protein: ASSLGAGVYNEQF
J gene: TRBJ2-4; CDR3 length: 15; clone size: .; V gene: TRBV18; CDR3 protein: ASSRTASGIAKNIQY
J gene: TRBJ2-7; CDR3 length: 8; clone size: .; V gene: TRBV20-1; CDR3 protein: SASAPPQY
J gene: TRBJ2-2; CDR3 length: 13; clone size: .; V gene: TRBV6-5; CDR3 protein: ASGRLGVNTGELF
J gene: TRBJ2-2; CDR3 length: 12; clone size: .; V gene: TRBV7-2; CDR3 protein: ASSPQTVTGELF
J gene: TRBJ1-5; CDR3 length: 13; clone size: .; V gene: TRBV19; CDR3 protein: ASINSHNSNQPQH
J gene: TRBJ2-1; CDR3 length: 11; clone size: .; V gene: TRBV7-6; CDR3 protein: ASGQGIYNEQF
J gene: TRBJ1-6; CDR3 length: 14; clone size: .; V gene: TRBV21-1; CDR3 protein: ATQGGTGSIGSPLH
J gene: TRBJ2-1; CDR3 length: 15; clone size: .; V gene: TRBV21-1; CDR3 protein: ASSSQTPDSPYNEQF
J gene: TRBJ1-2; CDR3 length: 12; clone size: .; V gene: TRBV5-1; CDR3 protein: ASSLGTGPYGYT
J gene: TRBJ2-3; CDR3 length: 14; clone size: .; V gene: TRBV28; CDR3 protein: ASSTPGLVYTDTQY
J gene: TRBJ2-7; CDR3 length: 12; clone size: .; V gene: TRBV7-8; CDR3 protein: ASSSNARGYEQY
J gene: TRBJ1-1; CDR3 length: 11; clone size: .; V gene: TRBV5-8; CDR3 protein: ASSLNRNTEAF
J gene: TRBJ1-2; CDR3 length: 12; clone size: .; V gene: TRBV6-2/TRBV6-3; CDR3 protein: ASSYGGTGYGYT
J gene: TRBJ1-1; CDR3 length: 12; clone size: .; V gene: TRBV5-6; CDR3 protein: ASSPEGLNTEAF
J gene: TRBJ2-1; CDR3 length: 14; clone size: .; V gene: TRBV27; CDR3 protein: ASSKLRIASYNEQF
J gene: TRBJ2-1; CDR3 length: 14; clone size: .; V gene: TRBV2; CDR3 protein: ASKGRRLAGYNEQF
J gene: TRBJ1-5; CDR3 length: 12; clone size: few; V gene: TRBV7-9; CDR3 protein: ASSSGGSNQPQH
J gene: TRBJ1-1; CDR3 length: 12; clone size: .; V gene: TRBV6-2/TRBV6-3; CDR3 protein: ASSRDRGGTEAF
J gene: TRBJ2-3; CDR3 length: 12; clone size: .; V gene: TRBV3-1/TRBV3-2; CDR3 protein: ASNPQGSTDTQY
J gene: TRBJ1-1; CDR3 length: 12; clone size: .; V gene: TRBV6-2/TRBV6-3; CDR3 protein: ASSYVGADTEAF
J gene: TRBJ2-1; CDR3 length: 14; clone size: .; V gene: TRBV3-1/TRBV3-2; CDR3 protein: ASSQKTSGYYNEQF
J gene: TRBJ2-2; CDR3 length: 14; clone size: few; V gene: TRBV4-1; CDR3 protein: ASSQDTLYEAGELF
J gene: TRBJ2-7; CDR3 length: 14; clone size: .; V gene: TRBV5-1; CDR3 protein: ASSTNGRDYTYEQY
J gene: TRBJ1-1; CDR3 length: 13; clone size: once; V gene: TRBV28; CDR3 protein: ASSLLFDKNTEAF
J gene: TRBJ1-1; CDR3 length: 15; clone size: .; V gene: TRBV3-1/TRBV3-2; CDR3 protein: ASSHYSRDRMNTEAF
J gene: TRBJ2-5; CDR3 length: 11; clone size: .; V gene: TRBV5-1; CDR3 protein: ASSLQGQETQY
J gene: TRBJ2-5; CDR3 length: 14; clone size: .; V gene: TRBV4-3; CDR3 protein: ASSRLQGARVETQY
J gene: TRBJ1-1; CDR3 length: 14; clone size: .; V gene: TRBV11-1; CDR3 protein: ASSLGAGVGYTEAF
J gene: TRBJ2-3; CDR3 length: 14; clone size: .; V gene: TRBV5-6; CDR3 protein: ASSPGHLLGTDTQY